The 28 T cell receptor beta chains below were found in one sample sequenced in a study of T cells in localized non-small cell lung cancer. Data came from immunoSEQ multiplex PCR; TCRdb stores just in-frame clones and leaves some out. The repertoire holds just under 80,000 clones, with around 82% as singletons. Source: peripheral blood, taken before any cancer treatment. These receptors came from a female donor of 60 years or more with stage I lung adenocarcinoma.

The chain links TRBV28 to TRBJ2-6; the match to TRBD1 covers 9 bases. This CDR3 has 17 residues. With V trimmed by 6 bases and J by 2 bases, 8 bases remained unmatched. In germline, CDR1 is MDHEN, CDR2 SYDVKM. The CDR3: CASSSWDREAGANVLTF. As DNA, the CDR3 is TGTGCCAGCAGCTCCTGGGACAGGGAAGCTGGGGCCAACGTCCTGACTTTC.

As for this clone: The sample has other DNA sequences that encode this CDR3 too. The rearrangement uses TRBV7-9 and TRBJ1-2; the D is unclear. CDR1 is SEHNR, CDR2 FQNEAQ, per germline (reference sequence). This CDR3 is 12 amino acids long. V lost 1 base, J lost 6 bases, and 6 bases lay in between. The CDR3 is CASSLGGDGYTF. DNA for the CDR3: TGTGCCAGCAGCTTAGGTGGAGATGGCTACACCTTC.

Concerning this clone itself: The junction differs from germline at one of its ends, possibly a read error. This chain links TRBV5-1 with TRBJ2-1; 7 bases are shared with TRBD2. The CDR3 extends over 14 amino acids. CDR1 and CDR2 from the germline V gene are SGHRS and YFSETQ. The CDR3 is CASSLVRGDNEQFF. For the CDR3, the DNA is TGTGCCAGCAGCTTGGTTCGGGGGGACAATGAGCAGTTCTTC.

The CDR3 loop is CASSQAPGGASPLHF. The DNA of the CDR3 is TGTGCCAGCAGCCAAGCGCCTGGAGGAGCTTCACCCCTCCACTTT. The chain links TRBV14 to TRBJ1-6; D remains ambiguous. The CDR3 sequence is 15 residues long. Trimming removed 1 base at V and 9 bases at J, with 13 bases between. CDR1 and CDR2 from the germline V gene are SGHDN and FVKESK.

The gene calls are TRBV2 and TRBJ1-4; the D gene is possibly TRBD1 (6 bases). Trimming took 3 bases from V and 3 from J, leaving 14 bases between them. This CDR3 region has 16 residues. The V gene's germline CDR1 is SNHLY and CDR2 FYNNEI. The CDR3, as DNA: TGTGCCAGCAGTGACCAGGGGTTGGTGTCTAATGAAAAACTGTTTTTT. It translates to CASSDQGLVSNEKLFF.

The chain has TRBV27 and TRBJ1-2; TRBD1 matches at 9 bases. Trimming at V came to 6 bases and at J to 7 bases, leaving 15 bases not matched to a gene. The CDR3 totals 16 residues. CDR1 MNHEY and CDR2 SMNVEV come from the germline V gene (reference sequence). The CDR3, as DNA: TGTGCCAGCAGGACGATTAGGACAGGGGTTATAGGTGGCTACACCTTC. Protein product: CASRTIRTGVIGGYTF.

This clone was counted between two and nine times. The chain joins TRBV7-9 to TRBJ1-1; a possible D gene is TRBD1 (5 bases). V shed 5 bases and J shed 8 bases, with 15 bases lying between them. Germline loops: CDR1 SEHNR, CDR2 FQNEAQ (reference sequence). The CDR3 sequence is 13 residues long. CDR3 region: CASSPPMGQEAFF. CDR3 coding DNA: TGTGCCAGCAGCCCGCCGATGGGGCAGGAAGCTTTCTTT.

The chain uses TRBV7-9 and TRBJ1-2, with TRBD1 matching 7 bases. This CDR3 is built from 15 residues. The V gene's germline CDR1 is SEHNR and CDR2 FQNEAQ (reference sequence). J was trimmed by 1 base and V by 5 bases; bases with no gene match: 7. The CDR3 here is CASSRGTVDNYGYTF. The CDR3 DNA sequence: TGTGCCAGCAGCCGAGGGACAGTAGATAACTATGGCTACACCTTC.

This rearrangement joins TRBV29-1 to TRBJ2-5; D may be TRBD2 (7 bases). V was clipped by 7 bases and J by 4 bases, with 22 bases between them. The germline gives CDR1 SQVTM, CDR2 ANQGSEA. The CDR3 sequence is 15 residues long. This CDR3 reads CSALPLAGGAETQYF. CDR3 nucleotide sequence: TGCAGCGCCCTCCCTCTAGCTGGGGGGGCAGAGACCCAGTACTTC. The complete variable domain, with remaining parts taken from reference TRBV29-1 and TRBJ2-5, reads SAVISQKPSRDICQRGTSLTIQCQVDSQVTMMFWYRQQPGQSLTLIATANQGSEATYESGFVIDKFPISRPNLTFSTLTVSNMSPEDSSIYLCSALPLAGGAETQYFGPGTRLLVL.

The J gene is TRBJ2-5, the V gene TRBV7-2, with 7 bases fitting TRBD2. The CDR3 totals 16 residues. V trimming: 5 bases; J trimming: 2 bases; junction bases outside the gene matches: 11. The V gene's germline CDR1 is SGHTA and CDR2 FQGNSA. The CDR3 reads CASSSPWGGQQETQYF. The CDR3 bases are TGTGCCAGCAGCAGCCCGTGGGGGGGTCAGCAAGAGACCCAGTACTTC.

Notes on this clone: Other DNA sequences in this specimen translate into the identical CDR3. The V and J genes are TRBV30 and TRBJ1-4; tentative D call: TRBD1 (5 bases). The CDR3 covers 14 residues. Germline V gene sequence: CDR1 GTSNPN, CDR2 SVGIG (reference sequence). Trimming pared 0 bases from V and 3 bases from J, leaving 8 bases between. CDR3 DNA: TGTGCCTGGAGTGTGGGGCAGCCTAATGAAAAACTGTTTTTT. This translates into CAWSVGQPNEKLFF. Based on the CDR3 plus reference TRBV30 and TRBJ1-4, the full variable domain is SQTIHQWPATLVQPVGSPLSLECTVEGTSNPNLYWYRQAAGRGLQLLFYSVGIGQISSEVPQNLSASRPQDRQFILSSKKLLLSDSGFYLCAWSVGQPNEKLFFGSGTQLSVL.

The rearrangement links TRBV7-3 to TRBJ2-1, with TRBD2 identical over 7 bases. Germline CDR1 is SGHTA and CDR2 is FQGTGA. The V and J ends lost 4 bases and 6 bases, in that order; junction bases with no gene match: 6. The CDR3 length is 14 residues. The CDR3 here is CASSSPGTINEQFF. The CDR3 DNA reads TGTGCCAGCAGCTCCCCCGGGACTATCAATGAGCAGTTCTTC.

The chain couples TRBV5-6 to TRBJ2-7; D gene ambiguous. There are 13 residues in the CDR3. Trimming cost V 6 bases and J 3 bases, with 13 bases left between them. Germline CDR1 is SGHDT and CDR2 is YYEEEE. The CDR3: CASTQRHGYEQYF. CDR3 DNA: TGTGCCAGCACCCAGAGACACGGCTACGAGCAGTACTTC.

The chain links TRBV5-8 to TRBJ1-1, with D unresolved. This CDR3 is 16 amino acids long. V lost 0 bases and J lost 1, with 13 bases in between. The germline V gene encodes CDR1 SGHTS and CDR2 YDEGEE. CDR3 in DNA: TGTGCCAGCAGCTTGGCAGGTTCCCGACCGAACACTGAAGCTTTCTTT. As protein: CASSLAGSRPNTEAFF.

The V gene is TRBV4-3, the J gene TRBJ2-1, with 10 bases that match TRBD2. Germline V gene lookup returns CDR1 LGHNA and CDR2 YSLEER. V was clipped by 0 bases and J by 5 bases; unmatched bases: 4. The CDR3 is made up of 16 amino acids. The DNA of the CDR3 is TGCGCCAGCAGCCAAGATGGGCTAGCGGGGGACAATGAGCAGTTCTTC. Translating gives CASSQDGLAGDNEQFF.

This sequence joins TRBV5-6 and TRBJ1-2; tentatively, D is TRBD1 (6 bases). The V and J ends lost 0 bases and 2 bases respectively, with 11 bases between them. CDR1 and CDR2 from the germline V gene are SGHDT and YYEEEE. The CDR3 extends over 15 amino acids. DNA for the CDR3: TGTGCCAGCAGCTTGGGCTCCGGACAGAACTATGGCTACACCTTC. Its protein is CASSLGSGQNYGYTF.

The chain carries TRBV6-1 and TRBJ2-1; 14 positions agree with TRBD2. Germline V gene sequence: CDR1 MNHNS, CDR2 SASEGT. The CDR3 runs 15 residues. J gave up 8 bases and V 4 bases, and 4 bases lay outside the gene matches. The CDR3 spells CASSVTSGGADEQFF. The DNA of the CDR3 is TGTGCCAGCAGTGTGACTAGCGGGGGGGCCGATGAGCAGTTCTTC.

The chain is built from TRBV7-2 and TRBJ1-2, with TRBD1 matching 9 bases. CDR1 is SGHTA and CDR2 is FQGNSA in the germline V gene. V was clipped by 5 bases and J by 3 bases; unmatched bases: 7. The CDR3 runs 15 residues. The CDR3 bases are TGTGCCAGCAGCCCATACAGGGGGCGAGACTATGGCTACACCTTC. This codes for CASSPYRGRDYGYTF. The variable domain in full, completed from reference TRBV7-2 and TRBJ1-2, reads GAGVSQSPSNKVTEKGKDVELRCDPISGHTALYWYRQSLGQGLEFLIYFQGNSAPDKSGLPSDRFSAERTGGSVSTLTIQRTQQEDSAVYLCASSPYRGRDYGYTFGSGTRLTVV.

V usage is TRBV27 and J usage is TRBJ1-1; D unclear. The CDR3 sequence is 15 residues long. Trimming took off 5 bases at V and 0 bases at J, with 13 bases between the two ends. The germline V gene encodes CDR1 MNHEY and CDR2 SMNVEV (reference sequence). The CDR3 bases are TGTGCCAGCAGTCAACGGCTGGGGTTGAACACTGAAGCTTTCTTT. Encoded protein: CASSQRLGLNTEAFF.

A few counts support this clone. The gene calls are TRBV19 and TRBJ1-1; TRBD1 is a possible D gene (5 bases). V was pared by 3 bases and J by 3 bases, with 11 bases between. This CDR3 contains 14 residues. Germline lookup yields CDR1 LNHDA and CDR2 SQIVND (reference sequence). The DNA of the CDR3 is TGTGCCAGTAGTATTTGGGGGTTGGACACTGAAGCTTTCTTT. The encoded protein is CASSIWGLDTEAFF.

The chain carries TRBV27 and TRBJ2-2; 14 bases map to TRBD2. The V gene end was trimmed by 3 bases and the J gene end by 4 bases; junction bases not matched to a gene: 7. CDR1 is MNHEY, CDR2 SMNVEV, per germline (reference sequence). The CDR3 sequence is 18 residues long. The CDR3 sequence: CASSLTSGRAGGTGELFF. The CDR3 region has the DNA TGTGCCAGCAGTTTGACTAGCGGGAGGGCCGGGGGCACCGGGGAGCTGTTTTTT.

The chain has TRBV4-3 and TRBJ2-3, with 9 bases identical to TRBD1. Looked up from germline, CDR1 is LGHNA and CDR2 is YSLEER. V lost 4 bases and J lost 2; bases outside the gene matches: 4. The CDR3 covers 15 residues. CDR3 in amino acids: CASSLRDRDTDTQYF. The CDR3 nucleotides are TGCGCCAGCAGCCTCCGGGACAGGGACACAGATACGCAGTATTTT.

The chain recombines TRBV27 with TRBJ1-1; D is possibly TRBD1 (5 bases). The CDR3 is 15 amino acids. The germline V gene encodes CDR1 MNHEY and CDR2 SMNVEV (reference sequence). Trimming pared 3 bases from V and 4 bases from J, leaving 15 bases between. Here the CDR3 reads CASSLWGGISTEAFF. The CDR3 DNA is TGTGCCAGCAGTTTGTGGGGGGGAATAAGCACTGAAGCTTTCTTT.

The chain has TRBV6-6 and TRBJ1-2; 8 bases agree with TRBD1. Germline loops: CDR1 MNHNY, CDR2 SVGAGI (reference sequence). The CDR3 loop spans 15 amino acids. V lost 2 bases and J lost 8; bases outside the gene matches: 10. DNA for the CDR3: TGTGCCAGCAGTTACGGGACAGGCCGACGGGAAGGCTACACCTTC. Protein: CASSYGTGRREGYTF.

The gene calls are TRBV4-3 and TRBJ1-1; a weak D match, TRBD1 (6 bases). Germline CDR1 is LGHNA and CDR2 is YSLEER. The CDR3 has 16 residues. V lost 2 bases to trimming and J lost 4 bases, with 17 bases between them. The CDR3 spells CASSQNFGGGGTEAFF. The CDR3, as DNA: TGCGCCAGCAGCCAAAATTTTGGGGGCGGAGGCACTGAAGCTTTCTTT.

In DNA form, the CDR3 reads TGTGCCAGCAGTGGATGGGGAGGGGCAGATACGCAGTATTTT. As protein: CASSGWGGADTQYF. The J gene is TRBJ2-3, the V gene TRBV25-1; 7 nucleotides agree with TRBD2. The germline CDR1 and CDR2 sequences are MGHDK and SYGVNS. Germline trimming cut 4 bases from V and 4 bases from J; bases unmatched to any gene: 5. The CDR3 length is 14 residues.

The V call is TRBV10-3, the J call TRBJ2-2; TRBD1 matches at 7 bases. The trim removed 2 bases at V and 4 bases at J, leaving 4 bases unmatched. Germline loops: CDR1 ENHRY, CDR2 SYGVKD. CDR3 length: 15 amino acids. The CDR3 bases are TGTGCCATCAGTGAGCGGGACAGCCGCACCGGGGAGCTGTTTTTT. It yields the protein CAISERDSRTGELFF.

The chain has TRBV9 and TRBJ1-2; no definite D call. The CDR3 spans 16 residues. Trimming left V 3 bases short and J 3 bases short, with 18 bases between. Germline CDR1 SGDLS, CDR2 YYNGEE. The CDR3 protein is CASSGRLRRTDYGYTF. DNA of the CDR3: TGTGCCAGCAGCGGCCGCCTTAGGAGGACCGACTATGGCTACACCTTC.